This T cell receptor beta chain stems from a study of OX40 agonist ivuxolimab in advanced cancers. Broadly, across the study: The costimulatory receptor OX40 (CD134) was targeted by ivuxolimab, a fully human IgG2 agonistic monoclonal antibody. Peripheral TCRbeta sequencing aimed to test whether ivuxolimab altered TCR sequence diversity and caused clonal T-cell expansion. Partial responses occurred in three dose-escalation patients, of whom one had hepatocellular carcinoma and two had cutaneous melanoma. Of the roughly 54 patients in dose escalation, about 20 had hepatocellular carcinoma, some 15 had melanoma, 9 had renal cell carcinoma and 9 had head and neck cancer. Intravenous ivuxolimab was administered to patients every 2 weeks at six dose levels: 0.01, 0.1, 0.3, 1.5, 3 and 10 mg/kg. The paper describes the monotherapy dose-escalation part (N = 52 patients) of the phase I trial of ivuxolimab. Patients were allowed to have had prior anti-PD-1, anti-PD-L1 or anti-CTLA-4 therapy, and approximately 40% of the dose-escalation patients had previously received checkpoint inhibitors. In the dose-escalation cohort, nearly 85% of patients were male, and the mean age was around 60 years with a range of about 20 to 79.

Comments on this clone: This receptor's antigen is unknown. No qualities accompany the bases; no much larger clone lies one base away.

The trial excluded patients who had a history of autoimmune disease or who were on systemic immunosuppression. In every dose cohort, peripheral blood was drawn for TCR sequencing at baseline, cycle 4 day 1, and cycle 7 day 1. Samples came from an open-label, multicenter, first-in-human phase I dose-escalation trial of ivuxolimab. Adults with locally advanced or metastatic melanoma, renal cell carcinoma, hepatocellular carcinoma or head and neck squamous cell carcinoma were enrolled in the trial. Before TCR sequencing, CD4+ T cells and CD8+ T cells were sorted from peripheral blood as separate populations. Broader findings and caveats from the paper: Clonal expansion of both CD4+ and CD8+ blood T cells was observed from baseline to week 6 at doses 0.1 to 3.0 mg/kg. The antigen specificity of the clonally expanded peripheral T cells was not determined. In the 0.1-3.0 mg/kg groups, partial responders were among the patients with the lowest normalized peripheral clonal expansion, particularly in CD8+ T cells. Low levels of normalized T-cell clonal expansion were also shown by some nonresponding patients. After ivuxolimab, more expanded clones were found on average in CD8+ T cells than in CD4+ T cells.

To sequence the TCRbeta CDR3 region, genomic DNA was isolated from the sorted cells. TCRbeta CDR3 regions were sequenced using the immunoSEQ Assay. In its TCRdb copy, this immuneACCESS table keeps in-frame sequences only and misses some clones. Where compared with another copy, unresolved V genes explain less than half of these, and the others have no known cause. Within this sample are approximately 26,000 clones, with roughly three quarters of them counted one time only. Roughly 12% of the sample comes from the top ten. From the cysteine up to the phenylalanine, the CDR3 has a length of 16 residues. Only the CDR3 region is kept as DNA, spanning 48 bases read in frame from base 1. V has 0 bases trimmed and J has 4 bases trimmed; junction bases matching no gene number 7. From the germline V gene (reference sequence), CDR1 is SGHNT and CDR2 is YYREEE.

This receptor chain uses TRBV5-4 and TRBJ1-1; 9 bases in the middle match TRBD1. This sequence was found in an adult with an advanced solid tumor such as melanoma, head and neck, liver or kidney cancer. The specimen comprised CD4+ or CD8+ T cells sorted from blood, sampled in a trial of the OX40 agonist ivuxolimab. DNA sequence: TGTGCCAGCAGCTTGGGACCCCGGGACAGGGCCACTGAAGCTTTCTTT. It encodes CASSLGPRDRATEAFF.